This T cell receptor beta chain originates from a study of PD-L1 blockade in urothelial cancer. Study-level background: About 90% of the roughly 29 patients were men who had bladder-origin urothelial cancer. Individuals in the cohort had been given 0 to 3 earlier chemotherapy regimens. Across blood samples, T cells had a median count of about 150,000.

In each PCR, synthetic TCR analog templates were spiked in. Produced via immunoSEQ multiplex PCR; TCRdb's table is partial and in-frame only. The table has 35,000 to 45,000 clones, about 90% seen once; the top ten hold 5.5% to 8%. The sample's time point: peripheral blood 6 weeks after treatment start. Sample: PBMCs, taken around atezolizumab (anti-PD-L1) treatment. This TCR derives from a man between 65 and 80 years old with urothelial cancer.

The CDR3 is CSASGAYEQYF. The DNA for the CDR3 is TGCAGTGCCAGCGGAGCCTACGAGCAGTACTTC. The J gene is TRBJ2-7, the V gene TRBV20-1; maybe TRBD2 (5 bases). The CDR3 runs to 11 residues. Trimming removed 6 bases from V and 2 bases from J, with 8 bases in between. Per the germline V gene, CDR1 is DFQATT and CDR2 is SNEGSKA (reference sequence).